The table lists the clone carrying this TCR beta chain with a few counts. Germline CDR1 is MNHEY and CDR2 is SVGAGI. The CDR3 sequence is 15 residues long. Trimming took 8 bases from V and 7 from J; bases not matched to a gene: 9. The sample belongs to a study of cytomegalovirus exposure and HLA in healthy donors. The PCR made use of 60 Vbeta and 13 Jbeta primers. The data were produced by immunoSEQ multiplex PCR, yet TCRdb's version contains in-frame clones alone and is incomplete. Of more than 110,000 clones detected, 60% to 85% appear once; the ten largest clones hold 1% to 1.5%. The sample comprised PBMCs. This sequence originates from a male donor in good health and CMV-seropositive. The genes are TRBV6-5 and TRBJ2-1; TRBD2 agrees at 12 bases. The CDR3 DNA reads as TGTGCCAGCGTTAGACTAGCGGGAGAGGTAAATGAGCAGTTCTTC. It codes for CASVRLAGEVNEQFF.